This TCR beta chain emerged from a study of blood T cell repertoires in COVID-19. TCRdb keeps only in-frame clones here, not all; method: immunoSEQ multiplex PCR. The sample yields about 45,000 clones, approximately 90% seen once. CDR1 is SGHAT and CDR2 is FQNNGV in the germline V gene. This CDR3 is built from 14 residues. Trimming shortened V by 4 bases and J by 2 bases, and 10 bases separated the two germline ends. Sequencing input: peripheral blood. The TCR sequence derives from a woman older than 75 in a cohort sampled during active or convalescent COVID-19. The V and J genes are TRBV11-2 and TRBJ2-3; D unclear. This chain's CDR3 is CASSSTRNTDTQYF. The CDR3 DNA follows: TGTGCCAGCAGCTCGACTCGGAACACAGATACGCAGTATTTT.